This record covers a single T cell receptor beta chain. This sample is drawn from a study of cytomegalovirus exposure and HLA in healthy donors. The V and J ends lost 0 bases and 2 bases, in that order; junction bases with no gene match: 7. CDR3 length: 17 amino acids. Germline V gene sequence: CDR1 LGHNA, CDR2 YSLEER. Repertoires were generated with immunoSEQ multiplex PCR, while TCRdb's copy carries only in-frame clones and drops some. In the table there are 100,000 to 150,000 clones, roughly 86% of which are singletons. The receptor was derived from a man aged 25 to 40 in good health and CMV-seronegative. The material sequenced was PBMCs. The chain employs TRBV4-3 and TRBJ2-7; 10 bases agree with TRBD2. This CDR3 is CASSQELSGREPYEQYF. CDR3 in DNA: TGCGCCAGCAGCCAAGAACTAAGCGGGAGGGAGCCCTACGAGCAGTACTTC.